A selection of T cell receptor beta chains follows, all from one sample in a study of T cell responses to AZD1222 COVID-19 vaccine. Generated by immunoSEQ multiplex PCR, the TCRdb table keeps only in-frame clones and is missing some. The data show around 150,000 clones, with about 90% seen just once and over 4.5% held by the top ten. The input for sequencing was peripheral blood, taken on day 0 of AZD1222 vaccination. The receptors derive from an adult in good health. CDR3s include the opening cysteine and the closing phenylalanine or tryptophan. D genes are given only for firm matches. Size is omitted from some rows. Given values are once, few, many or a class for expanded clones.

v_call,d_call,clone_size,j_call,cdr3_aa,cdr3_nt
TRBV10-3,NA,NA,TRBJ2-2,CAISESKHTKNTGELFF,TGTGCCATCAGTGAGTCTAAACATACGAAGAACACCGGGGAGCTGTTTTTT
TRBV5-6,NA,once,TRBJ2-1,CASSPDNYNEQFF,TGTGCCAGCAGCCCGGACAACTACAATGAGCAGTTCTTC
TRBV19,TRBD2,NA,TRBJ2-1,CASSYASGGSSYNEQFF,TGTGCCAGTAGTTACGCTAGCGGGGGCTCCTCCTACAATGAGCAGTTCTTC
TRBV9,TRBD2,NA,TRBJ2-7,CASSVGEREIEQYF,TGTGCCAGCAGCGTAGGGGAGCGGGAGATCGAGCAGTACTTC
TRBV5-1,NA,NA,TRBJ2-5,CASSLGPGETQYF,TGCGCCAGCAGCTTGGGGCCCGGAGAGACCCAGTACTTC
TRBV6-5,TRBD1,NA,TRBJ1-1,CASSWTGVGTEAFF,TGTGCCAGCAGCTGGACAGGGGTCGGCACTGAAGCTTTCTTT
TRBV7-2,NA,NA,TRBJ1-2,CASSLIFRTQAGYTF,TGTGCCAGCAGCTTAATTTTTCGGACCCAAGCTGGCTACACCTTC
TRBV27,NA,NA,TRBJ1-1,CASSGGGPNTEAFF,TGTGCCAGCAGTGGGGGAGGCCCGAACACTGAAGCTTTCTTT
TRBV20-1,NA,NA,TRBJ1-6,CSASVGDSPLHF,TGCAGTGCTAGTGTTGGGGATTCACCCCTCCACTTT
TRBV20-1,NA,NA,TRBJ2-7,CSASYYEQYF,TGCAGTGCTTCCTACTACGAGCAGTACTTC
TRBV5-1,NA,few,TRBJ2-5,CASSFFGGPEETQYF,TGCGCCAGCAGCTTTTTCGGAGGGCCTGAAGAGACCCAGTACTTC
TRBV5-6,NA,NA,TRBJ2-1,CASSAVLRNEQFF,TGTGCCAGCAGCGCTGTCTTGCGAAATGAGCAGTTCTTC
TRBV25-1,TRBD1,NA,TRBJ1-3,CASSDNRGLGNTIYF,TGTGCCAGCAGTGATAACAGGGGGCTTGGAAACACCATATATTTT
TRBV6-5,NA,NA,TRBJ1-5,CASMTDSNQPQHF,TGTGCCAGCATGACGGATAGCAATCAGCCCCAGCATTTT
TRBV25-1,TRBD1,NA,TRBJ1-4,CASSARTGANEKLFF,TGTGCCAGCAGTGCCCGGACAGGCGCTAATGAAAAACTGTTTTTT
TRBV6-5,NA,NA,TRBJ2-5,CASSLGGDHQETQYF,TGTGCCAGCAGCTTAGGGGGGGACCACCAAGAGACCCAGTACTTC
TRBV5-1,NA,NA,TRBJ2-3,CATKLGGRGPDTQYF,TGCGCCACCAAATTAGGGGGGAGAGGCCCAGATACGCAGTATTTT
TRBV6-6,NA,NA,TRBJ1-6,CASSETPEVSPLHF,TGTGCCAGCAGCGAGACCCCAGAAGTTTCACCCCTCCACTTT
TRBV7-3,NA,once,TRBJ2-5,CASSAGRTETQYF,TGTGCCAGCAGCGCGGGACGGACAGAGACCCAGTACTTC
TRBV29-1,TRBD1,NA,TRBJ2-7,CSVVDRGSSYEQYF,TGCAGCGTAGTTGACAGGGGCAGCTCCTACGAGCAGTACTTC
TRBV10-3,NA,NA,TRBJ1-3,CAISDIAESGNTIYF,TGTGCCATCAGTGATATCGCGGAATCTGGAAACACCATATATTTT
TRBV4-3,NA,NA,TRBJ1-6,CASSQDEGPSPLHF,TGCGCCAGCAGCCAAGACGAGGGGCCGTCACCCCTCCACTTT
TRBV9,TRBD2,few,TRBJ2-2,CASSVGPGGATGELFF,TGTGCCAGCAGCGTAGGCCCCGGGGGGGCCACCGGGGAGCTGTTTTTT
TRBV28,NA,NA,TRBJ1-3,CASSLRGAGNTIYF,TGTGCCAGCAGTTTAAGAGGGGCTGGAAACACCATATATTTT
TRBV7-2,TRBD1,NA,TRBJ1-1,CASSERQGTEAFF,TGTGCCAGCAGCGAGAGACAGGGCACTGAAGCTTTCTTT
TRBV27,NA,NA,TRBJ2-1,CASSQPRREHNEQFF,TGTGCCAGCAGTCAACCACGGCGGGAACACAATGAGCAGTTCTTC
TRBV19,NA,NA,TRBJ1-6,CASSRLQGKEPLHF,TGTGCCAGTAGTAGGCTTCAGGGGAAGGAACCCCTCCACTTT
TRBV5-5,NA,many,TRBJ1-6,CASQGYDNSPLHF,TGTGCCAGCCAAGGATACGATAATTCACCCCTCCACTTT
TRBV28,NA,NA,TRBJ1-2,CASSPPGFNYGYTF,TGTGCCAGCAGCCCTCCGGGCTTCAACTATGGCTACACCTTC
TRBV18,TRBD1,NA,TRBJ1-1,CASSLSKDRGRYHTEAFF,TGTGCCAGCTCACTGTCCAAGGACAGGGGGCGATACCACACTGAAGCTTTCTTT
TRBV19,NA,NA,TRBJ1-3,CASSLRGSGNTIYF,TGTGCCAGTAGCCTGAGGGGTTCTGGAAACACCATATATTTT
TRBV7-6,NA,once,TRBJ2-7,CASSLHPGLSYEQYF,TGTGCCAGCAGCTTACATCCGGGACTTTCCTACGAGCAGTACTTC
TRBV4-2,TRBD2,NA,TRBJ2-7,CASSQEREDYEQYF,TGTGCCAGCAGCCAAGAGCGGGAGGACTACGAGCAGTACTTC
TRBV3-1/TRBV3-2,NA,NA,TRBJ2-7,CASSPPVGGGAYEQYF,TGTGCCAGCAGCCCCCCGGTTGGAGGGGGAGCCTACGAGCAGTACTTC
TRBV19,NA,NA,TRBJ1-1,CASSTFLGEVNTEAFF,TGTGCCAGTAGTACGTTTCTCGGGGAAGTGAACACTGAAGCTTTCTTT
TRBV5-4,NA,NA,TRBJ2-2,CASSLMLADTGELFF,TGTGCCAGCAGCTTGATGTTAGCTGACACCGGGGAGCTGTTTTTT
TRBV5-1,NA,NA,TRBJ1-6,CASSLGQRDSPLHF,TGCGCCAGCAGCTTGGGACAGAGGGATTCACCCCTCCACTTT
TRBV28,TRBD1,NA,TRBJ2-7,CASSRSMGTGGHEQYF,TGTGCCAGCAGCAGAAGCATGGGGACAGGGGGCCACGAGCAGTACTTC
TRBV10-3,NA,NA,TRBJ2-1,CAISESVTGSYNEQFF,TGTGCCATCAGTGAGTCGGTGACAGGTAGCTACAATGAGCAGTTCTTC
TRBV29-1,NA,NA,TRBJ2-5,CSVDRPDGETQYF,TGCAGCGTAGACCGGCCGGACGGGGAGACCCAGTACTTC